Listed here are 6 T cell receptor beta chains from one sample, sequenced in a study of CD8+ T cells in alopecia areata. RNA was extracted and reverse transcribed into cDNA as the sequencing template. Assay used: immunoSEQ multiplex PCR; TCRdb lists only in-frame clones, some missing. The top ten clones hold approximately 0.7% of a sample with some 190,000 clones, about 60% of them seen once. Treatment in this sample: oral pan-JAK inhibitor, 5-10 mg twice daily. The specimen comprised CD4+ T cells sorted from blood, sampled at week 4, from a patient treated with tofacitinib. Receptors were obtained from a human donor with alopecia areata.

The CDR3 loop is CASSYRTSGRGLYNEQFF. Here the CDR3 DNA reads TGTGCCAGCAGCTACCGGACTAGCGGGAGAGGTTTGTACAATGAGCAGTTCTTC. The rearrangement joins TRBV5-6 to TRBJ2-1; 13 nucleotides agree with TRBD2. V lost 3 bases and J lost 4; bases outside the gene matches: 10. The length of the CDR3 is 18 residues. Germline lookup yields CDR1 SGHDT and CDR2 YYEEEE. The whole variable domain, filled in from reference TRBV5-6 and TRBJ2-1, reads DAGVTQSPTHLIKTRGQQVTLRCSPKSGHDTVSWYQQALGQGPQFIFQYYEEEERQRGNFPDRFSGHQFPNYSSELNVNALLLGDSALYLCASSYRTSGRGLYNEQFFGPGTRLTVL.

This clone was seen once. The chain recombines TRBV18 with TRBJ2-3, with D tentatively TRBD2 (5 bases). Germline loops: CDR1 KGHSH, CDR2 LQKENI. The V and J ends lost 6 bases and 6 bases respectively, with 10 bases between them. This CDR3 has 12 amino acids. CDR3 coding DNA: TGTGCCAGCTCGCGGGCATTGGATACGCAGTATTTT. This encodes CASSRALDTQYF.

This chain connects TRBV7-3 to TRBJ2-3; TRBD2 aligns across 7 bases. The CDR3 loop spans 16 amino acids. CDR1 and CDR2 from the germline V gene are SGHTA and FQGTGA. V dropped 2 bases and J dropped 0; count of bases not matched to a gene: 5. CDR3 residues: CASSLWPSGSTDTQYF. CDR3 sequence (DNA): TGTGCCAGCAGCTTATGGCCTAGCGGTAGCACAGATACGCAGTATTTT.

This clone came up a few times. The rearrangement links TRBV2 to TRBJ2-7, with 7 positions matching TRBD2. The V gene end was trimmed by 6 bases and the J gene end by 7 bases; junction bases not matched to a gene: 15. Per the germline V gene, CDR1 is SNHLY and CDR2 is FYNNEI. The CDR3 is made up of 15 amino acids. The CDR3: CASSPSRAGNGEQYF. The CDR3 nucleotides are TGTGCCAGCAGCCCCAGCCGAGCGGGGAACGGGGAGCAGTACTTC. The entire variable domain, with the rest obtained from reference TRBV2 and TRBJ2-7, is as follows: EPEVTQTPSHQVTQMGQEVILRCVPISNHLYFYWYRQILGQKVEFLVSFYNNEISEKSEIFDDQFSVERPDGSNFTLKIRSTKLEDSAMYFCASSPSRAGNGEQYFGPGTRLTVT.

The V gene is TRBV14, the J gene TRBJ2-2; D is possibly TRBD2 (6 bases). This CDR3 has 13 amino acids. V was cut by 3 bases and J by 5 bases, with 7 bases left in between. Germline values: CDR1 SGHDN, CDR2 FVKESK. The CDR3 region has the DNA TGTGCCAGCAGCCATCTAGCGACCGGGGAGCTGTTTTTT. Translated, it gives CASSHLATGELFF.

The CDR3 sequence: CASTRSAGADSYEQYF. DNA of the CDR3: TGCGCCAGCACCCGGTCGGCGGGGGCTGACTCCTACGAGCAGTACTTC. V usage is TRBV4-1 and J usage is TRBJ2-7; a weak D match, TRBD2 (7 bases). The V gene lost 7 bases and the J gene lost 0 bases, with 19 bases spanning the gap. Germline-derived CDR1 and CDR2 are MGHRA and YSYEKL. The CDR3 extends over 16 amino acids.